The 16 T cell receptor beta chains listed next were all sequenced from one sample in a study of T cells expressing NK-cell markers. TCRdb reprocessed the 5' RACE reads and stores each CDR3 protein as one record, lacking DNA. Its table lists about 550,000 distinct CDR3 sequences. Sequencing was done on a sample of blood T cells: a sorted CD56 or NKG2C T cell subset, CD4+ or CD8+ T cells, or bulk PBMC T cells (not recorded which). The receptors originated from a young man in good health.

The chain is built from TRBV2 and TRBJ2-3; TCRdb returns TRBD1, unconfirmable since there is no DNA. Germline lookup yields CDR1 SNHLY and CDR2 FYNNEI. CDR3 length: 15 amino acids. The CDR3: CASSEAGGQTDTQYF.

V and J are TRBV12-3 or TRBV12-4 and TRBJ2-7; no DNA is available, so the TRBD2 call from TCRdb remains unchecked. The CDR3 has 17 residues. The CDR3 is CASRQSEGHTLTYEQYF.

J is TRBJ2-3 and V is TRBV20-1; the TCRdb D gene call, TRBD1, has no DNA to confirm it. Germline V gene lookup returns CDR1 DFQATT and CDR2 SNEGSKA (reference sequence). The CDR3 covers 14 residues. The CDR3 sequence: CSARVWNRKDTQYF.

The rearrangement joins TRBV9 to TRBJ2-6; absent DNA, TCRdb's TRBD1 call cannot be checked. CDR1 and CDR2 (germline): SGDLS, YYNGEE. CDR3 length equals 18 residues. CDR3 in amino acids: CASSVVSGALGGANVLTF. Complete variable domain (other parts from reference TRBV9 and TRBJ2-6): DSGVTQTPKHLITATGQRVTLRCSPRSGDLSVYWYQQSLDQGLQFLIQYYNGEERAKGNILERFSAQQFPDLHSELNLSSLELGDSALYFCASSVVSGALGGANVLTFGAGSRLTVL.

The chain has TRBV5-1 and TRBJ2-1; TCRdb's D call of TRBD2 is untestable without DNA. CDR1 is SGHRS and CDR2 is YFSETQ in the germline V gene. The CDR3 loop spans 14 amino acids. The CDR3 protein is CASSLEGTRGNRVF.

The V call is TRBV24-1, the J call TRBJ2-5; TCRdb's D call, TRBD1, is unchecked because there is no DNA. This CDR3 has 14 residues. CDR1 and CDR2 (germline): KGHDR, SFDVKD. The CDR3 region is CATGGRQGRETQYF.

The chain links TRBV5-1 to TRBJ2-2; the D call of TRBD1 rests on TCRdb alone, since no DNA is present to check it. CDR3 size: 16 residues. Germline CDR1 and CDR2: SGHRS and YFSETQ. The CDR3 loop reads CASSLDGGSNTGELFF.

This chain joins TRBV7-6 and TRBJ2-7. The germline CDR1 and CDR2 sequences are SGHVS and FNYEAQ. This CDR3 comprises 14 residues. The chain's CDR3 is CASSSRVGDYEQYF.

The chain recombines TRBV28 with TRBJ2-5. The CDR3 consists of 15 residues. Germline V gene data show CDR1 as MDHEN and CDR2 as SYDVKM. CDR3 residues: CASSLSANLQETQYF.

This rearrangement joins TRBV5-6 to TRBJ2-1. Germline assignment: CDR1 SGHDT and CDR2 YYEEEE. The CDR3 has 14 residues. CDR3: CASSLSRQTNEQFF.

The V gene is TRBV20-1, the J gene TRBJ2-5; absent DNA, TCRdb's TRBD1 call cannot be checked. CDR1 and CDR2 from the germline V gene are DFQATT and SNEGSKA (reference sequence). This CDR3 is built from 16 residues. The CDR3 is CSAGVTVGRRQETQYF.

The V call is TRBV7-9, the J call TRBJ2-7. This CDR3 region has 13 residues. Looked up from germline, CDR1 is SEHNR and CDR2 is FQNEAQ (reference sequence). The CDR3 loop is CASSFRTPYEQYF.

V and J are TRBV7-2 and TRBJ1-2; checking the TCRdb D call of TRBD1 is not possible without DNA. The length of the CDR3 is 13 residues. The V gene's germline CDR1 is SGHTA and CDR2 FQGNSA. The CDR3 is CASSPWGVDGYTF.

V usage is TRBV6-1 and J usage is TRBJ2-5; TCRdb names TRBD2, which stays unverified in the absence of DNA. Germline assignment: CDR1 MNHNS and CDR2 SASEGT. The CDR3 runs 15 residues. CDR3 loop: CASSTLGGFQETQYF.

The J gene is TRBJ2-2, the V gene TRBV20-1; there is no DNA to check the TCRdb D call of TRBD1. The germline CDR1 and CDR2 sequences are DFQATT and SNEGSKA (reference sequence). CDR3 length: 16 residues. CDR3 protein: CSARVDRGLNTGELFF.

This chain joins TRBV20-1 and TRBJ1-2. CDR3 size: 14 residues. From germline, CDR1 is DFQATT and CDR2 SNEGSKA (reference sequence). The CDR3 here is CSATIGAQGPGYTF.